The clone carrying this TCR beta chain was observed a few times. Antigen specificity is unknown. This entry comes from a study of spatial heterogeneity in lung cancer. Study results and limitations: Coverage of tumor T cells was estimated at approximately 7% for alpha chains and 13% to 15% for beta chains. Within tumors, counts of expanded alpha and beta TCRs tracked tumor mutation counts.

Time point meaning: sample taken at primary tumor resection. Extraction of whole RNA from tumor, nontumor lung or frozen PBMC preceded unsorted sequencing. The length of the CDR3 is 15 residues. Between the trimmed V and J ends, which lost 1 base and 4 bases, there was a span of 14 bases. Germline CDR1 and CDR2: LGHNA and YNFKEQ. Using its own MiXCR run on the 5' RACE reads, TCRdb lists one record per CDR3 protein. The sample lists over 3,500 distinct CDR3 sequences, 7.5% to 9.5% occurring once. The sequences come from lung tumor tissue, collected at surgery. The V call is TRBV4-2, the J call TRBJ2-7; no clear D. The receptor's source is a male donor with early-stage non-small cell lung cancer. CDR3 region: CASSQAQPSPYEQYF. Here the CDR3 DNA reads TGTGCCAGCAGCCAAGCTCAACCCTCGCCTTACGAGCAGTACTTC.